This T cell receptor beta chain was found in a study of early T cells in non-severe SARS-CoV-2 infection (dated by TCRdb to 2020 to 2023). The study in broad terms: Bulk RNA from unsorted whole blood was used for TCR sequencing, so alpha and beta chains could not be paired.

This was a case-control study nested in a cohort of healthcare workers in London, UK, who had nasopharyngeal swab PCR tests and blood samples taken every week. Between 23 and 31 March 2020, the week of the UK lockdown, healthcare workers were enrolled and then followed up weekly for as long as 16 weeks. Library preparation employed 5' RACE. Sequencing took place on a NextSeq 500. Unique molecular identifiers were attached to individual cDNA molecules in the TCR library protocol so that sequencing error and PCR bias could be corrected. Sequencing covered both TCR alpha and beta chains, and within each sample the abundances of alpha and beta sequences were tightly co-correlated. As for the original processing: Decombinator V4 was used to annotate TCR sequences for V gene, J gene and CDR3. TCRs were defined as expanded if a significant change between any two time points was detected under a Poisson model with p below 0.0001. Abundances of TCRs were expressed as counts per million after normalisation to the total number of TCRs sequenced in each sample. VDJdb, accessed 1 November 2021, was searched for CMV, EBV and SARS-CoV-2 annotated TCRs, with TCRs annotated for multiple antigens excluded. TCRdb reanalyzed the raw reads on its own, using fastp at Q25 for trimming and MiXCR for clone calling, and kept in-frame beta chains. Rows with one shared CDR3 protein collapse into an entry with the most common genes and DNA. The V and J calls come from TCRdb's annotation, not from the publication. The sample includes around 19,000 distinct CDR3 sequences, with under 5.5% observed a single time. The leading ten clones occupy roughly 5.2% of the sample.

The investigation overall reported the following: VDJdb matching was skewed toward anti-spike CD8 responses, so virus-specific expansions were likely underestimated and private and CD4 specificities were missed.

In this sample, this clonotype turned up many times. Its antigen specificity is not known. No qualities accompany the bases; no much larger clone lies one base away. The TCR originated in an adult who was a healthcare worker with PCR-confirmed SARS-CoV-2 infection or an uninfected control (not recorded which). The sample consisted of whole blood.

The bases read TGCAGTGGATCGGCGCCTACCCAAGAGACCCAGTACTTC. It translates as CSGSAPTQETQYF. The chain was built from TRBV20-1 and TRBJ2-5, with the D gene not clear enough to name. Including cysteine and phenylalanine, the CDR3 has 13 amino acids. Only the CDR3 region is kept as DNA, spanning 39 bases read in frame from base 1. Based on the germline V gene (reference sequence), the CDR1 and CDR2 sequences are DFQATT and SNEGSKA. Trimming at the junction amounts to 7 bases on V and 1 base on J, and the germline ends lie 13 bases apart.